Following are 26 T cell receptor beta chains from one sample sequenced in a study of T cell repertoires in cytomegalovirus infection. No antigen has been assigned to these receptors. TCRdb reprocessed the reads with MiXCR, giving one entry per CDR3 protein. The table has roughly 340,000 distinct CDR3 sequences, under 35% seen once; the top ten hold around 20%. This sample comprised cultured PBMCs, obtained from culture after CMV antigen stimulation. Every receptor here comes from a human donor in good health (CMV status not recorded). Some clones in this sample may be carry-over from other donors' samples.

The chain links TRBV14 to TRBJ2-3; D may correspond to TRBD1 or TRBD2 (5 bases each). CDR1 and CDR2 (germline): SGHDN, FVKESK. The CDR3 is 16 residues long. Trimming took off 4 bases at V and 7 bases at J, with 21 bases between the two ends. The CDR3 protein is CASSPYRDPYMNTQYF. CDR3 coding DNA: TGTGCCAGCAGCCCTTACCGGGACCCATACATGAATACGCAGTATTTT.

The chain employs TRBV12-5 and TRBJ1-2; perhaps TRBD1 as D (6 bases). Trimming took off 1 base at V and 9 bases at J, with 15 bases between the two ends. Germline CDR1 and CDR2: LGHNT and FRNRAP. The CDR3 is 14 residues long. CDR3 nucleotide sequence: TGTGCTAGTGGTTTGGACGGGGGGCGGAGGAGCTACACCTTC. It yields the protein CASGLDGGRRSYTF.

This chain joins TRBV12-3 or TRBV12-4 and TRBJ2-7; TRBD2 matches at 10 bases. Trimming removed 2 bases from V and 6 bases from J; junction bases left unmatched: 7. The CDR3 runs 15 residues. The CDR3: CASSLSGRGNREQYF. The CDR3 DNA follows: TGTGCCAGCAGTTTAAGCGGGAGGGGAAATCGCGAGCAGTACTTC.

Here the CDR3 DNA reads TGTGCCAGCAGCCTACAGGGCTACTCCTACAATGAGCAGTTCTTC. It encodes CASSLQGYSYNEQFF. This chain joins TRBV7-6 and TRBJ2-1, with D possibly being TRBD1 (6 bases). In germline, CDR1 is SGHVS, CDR2 FNYEAQ. The CDR3 is made up of 15 amino acids. The ends were cut back, 5 bases at V and 0 bases at J, with 11 bases in the middle.

This clonotype showed up just a few times. V and J are TRBV7-6 and TRBJ2-7, with D perhaps assigned TRBD1 or TRBD2 (5 bases each). Germline lookup yields CDR1 SGHVS and CDR2 FNYEAQ. Between the trimmed V and J ends, which lost 5 bases and 4 bases, there was a span of 21 bases. This CDR3 is 16 amino acids long. The CDR3 DNA follows: TGTGCCAGCAGCAGCTTGCAGGGCTCCGAGGGGTACGAGCAGTACTTC. Amino acid sequence: CASSSLQGSEGYEQYF.

The chain employs TRBV28 and TRBJ2-3; 7 bases are shared with TRBD2. The J segment lost 1 base and the V segment lost 5 bases, leaving 9 bases of the junction unmatched. The CDR3 sequence is 16 residues long. In germline, CDR1 is MDHEN, CDR2 SYDVKM. The CDR3, as DNA: TGTGCCAGCAGTCCCTCTAGCGGAGCCCGCACAGATACGCAGTATTTT. Its translation is CASSPSSGARTDTQYF. Variable domain in full (rest from reference TRBV28 and TRBJ2-3): DVKVTQSSRYLVKRTGEKVFLECVQDMDHENMFWYRQDPGLGLRLIYFSYDVKMKEKGDIPEGYSVSREKKERFSLILESASTNQTSMYLCASSPSSGARTDTQYFGPGTRLTVL.

This clonotype was seen more than once but under ten times. In nucleotides, the CDR3 is TGTGCCAGCAGCCCTGGGGACAGGGTCAATAGCAATCAGCCCCAGCATTTT. Its translation: CASSPGDRVNSNQPQHF. This chain joins TRBV6-2 or TRBV6-3 and TRBJ1-5, with TRBD1 matching over 9 bases. The length of the CDR3 is 17 residues. V gave up 6 bases and J gave up 0 bases; unmatched junction bases: 9. Germline V gene lookup returns CDR1 MNHEY and CDR2 SVGEGT.

This clonotype showed up just a few times. This chain uses TRBV28 with TRBJ2-3; TRBD2 might be the D (6 bases). The germline gives CDR1 MDHEN, CDR2 SYDVKM. V was shortened by 7 bases and J by 1 base, with 9 bases between the two germline ends. CDR3 length: 13 amino acids. This CDR3 reads CASIGGGTDTQYF. CDR3 nucleotide sequence: TGTGCCAGCATCGGGGGAGGCACAGATACGCAGTATTTT. Variable domain in full (rest from reference TRBV28 and TRBJ2-3): DVKVTQSSRYLVKRTGEKVFLECVQDMDHENMFWYRQDPGLGLRLIYFSYDVKMKEKGDIPEGYSVSREKKERFSLILESASTNQTSMYLCASIGGGTDTQYFGPGTRLTVL.

J is TRBJ2-3 and V is TRBV19; D is uncertain. V was cut by 4 bases and J by 0 bases, with 14 bases left in between. This CDR3 has 16 residues. CDR1 is LNHDA, CDR2 SQIVND, per germline (reference sequence). The CDR3 DNA sequence: TGTGCCAGTAGTACCTCCCCGAGGCCGAGCACAGATACGCAGTATTTT. Translated: CASSTSPRPSTDTQYF.

J is TRBJ2-3 and V is TRBV6-5; 8 bases agree with TRBD1. The CDR3 consists of 14 residues. J lost 8 bases, V lost 2 bases, and 6 bases had no gene match. Germline CDR1 MNHEY, CDR2 SVGAGI. For the CDR3, the DNA is TGTGCCAGCAGTTACGGGACAGGAAGGGGTACGCAGTATTTT. This gives the protein CASSYGTGRGTQYF.

This clonotype was detected only a few times. The chain links TRBV27 to TRBJ1-2; no reliable D call. The V end was cut by 0 bases, the J end by 4 bases, with 9 bases between. Germline V gene sequence: CDR1 MNHEY, CDR2 SMNVEV (reference sequence). This CDR3 has 14 residues. Here the CDR3 reads CASSLSSTGYGYTF. The CDR3 DNA reads as TGTGCCAGCAGTTTATCGAGCACCGGCTATGGCTACACCTTC.

The J gene is TRBJ2-1, the V gene TRBV19; D is possibly TRBD1 (6 bases). Germline V gene lookup returns CDR1 LNHDA and CDR2 SQIVND (reference sequence). V was shortened by 5 bases and J by 0 bases, with 11 bases between the two germline ends. The CDR3 totals 15 residues. CDR3 bases: TGTGCCAGTAGTCCCAGGGGTAGCTCCTACAATGAGCAGTTCTTC. It yields the protein CASSPRGSSYNEQFF.

The gene calls are TRBV19 and TRBJ2-1; 7 bases line up with TRBD2. V gave up 8 bases and J gave up 0 bases; unmatched junction bases: 4. This CDR3 has 14 residues. CDR1 and CDR2 from the germline V gene are LNHDA and SQIVND (reference sequence). In DNA, the CDR3 is TGTGCCAGTGGAGCGGGAACCTCCTACAATGAGCAGTTCTTC. It is translated as CASGAGTSYNEQFF.

The rearrangement uses TRBV4-2 and TRBJ2-1, with D unresolved. Trimming took off 0 bases at V and 3 bases at J, with 9 bases between the two ends. This CDR3 spans 15 amino acids. The germline V gene has CDR1 LGHNA and CDR2 YNFKEQ. CDR3 sequence: CASSQERALYNEQFF. In nucleotides, the CDR3 is TGTGCCAGCAGCCAAGAACGGGCTCTCTACAATGAGCAGTTCTTC.

CDR3 nucleotide sequence: TGTGCCAGTTCCTCCGACAGACTCTTTAGCAATCAGCCCCAGCATTTT. Translation: CASSSDRLFSNQPQHF. The chain recombines TRBV28 with TRBJ1-5; TRBD1 might be the D (5 bases). With 9 bases removed from V and 0 bases from J, the gap between germline ends came to 18 bases. Germline V gene data show CDR1 as MDHEN and CDR2 as SYDVKM. The CDR3 has 16 amino acids.

This chain connects TRBV20-1 to TRBJ2-5; 8 positions agree with TRBD2. The CDR3 totals 15 residues. Germline assignment: CDR1 DFQATT and CDR2 SNEGSKA (reference sequence). Unmatched junction bases numbered 13, after V lost 6 bases and J lost 4 bases. For the CDR3, the DNA is TGCAGTGCCCCCCCCGGTAGCGGGGCTGGAGAGACCCAGTACTTC. Its protein product is CSAPPGSGAGETQYF.

The chain combines TRBV19 with TRBJ2-1, with D perhaps being TRBD1 or TRBD2 (5 bases each). Germline values: CDR1 LNHDA, CDR2 SQIVND (reference sequence). V lost 7 bases and J lost 7, with 20 bases in between. There are 15 residues in the CDR3. The CDR3 DNA reads TGTGCCAGTACCGACGGGGCAGTTACCCCTAATGAGCAGTTCTTC. Its protein is CASTDGAVTPNEQFF.

This chain uses TRBV5-3 with TRBJ1-1; D unclear. TRBV5-3 is noted as an ORF with a role that remains uncertain. V gave up 8 bases and J gave up 1 base, with 18 bases separating them. The CDR3 sequence is 15 residues long. CDR3 protein: CASSTRTLGNTEAFF. In DNA, the CDR3 is TGTGCCAGCAGCACCCGGACCTTGGGGAACACTGAAGCTTTCTTT.

This chain joins TRBV7-2 and TRBJ1-1; D is possibly TRBD1 (5 bases). Germline assignment: CDR1 SGHTA and CDR2 FQGNSA. The CDR3 contains 17 residues. V lost 1 base and J lost 2, with 17 bases in between. The CDR3: CASSLVGRYLSNTEAFF. In DNA, the CDR3 is TGTGCCAGCAGCTTAGTGGGACGGTATTTATCTAACACTGAAGCTTTCTTT.

This chain joins TRBV19 and TRBJ1-1; D ambiguous. Trimming took off 0 bases at V and 0 bases at J, with 11 bases between the two ends. The CDR3 has 16 amino acids. In germline, CDR1 is LNHDA, CDR2 SQIVND (reference sequence). The CDR3 spells CASSIERVAMNTEAFF. CDR3 DNA sequence: TGTGCCAGTAGTATAGAGAGGGTCGCGATGAACACTGAAGCTTTCTTT.

This chain connects TRBV4-2 to TRBJ2-7, with D perhaps being TRBD1 or TRBD2 (5 bases each). Per the germline V gene, CDR1 is LGHNA and CDR2 is YNFKEQ. CDR3 length: 14 amino acids. V was cut by 4 bases and J by 2 bases, with 12 bases left in between. The CDR3 protein is CASSPSGTPYEQYF. CDR3 DNA sequence: TGTGCCAGCAGCCCATCCGGGACCCCCTACGAGCAGTACTTC.

The sample holds a few counts of this clonotype. The chain carries TRBV19 and TRBJ2-1; TRBD1 matches at 9 bases. CDR3 length: 14 residues. The V segment lost 1 base and the J segment 6 bases; nucleotides outside the gene matches: 1. Looked up from germline, CDR1 is LNHDA and CDR2 is SQIVND (reference sequence). CDR3 nucleotide sequence: TGTGCCAGTAGTATAGGGACAGGGGCCAATGAGCAGTTCTTC. It yields the protein CASSIGTGANEQFF.

This clonotype was detected ten times or more. The chain recombines TRBV7-2 with TRBJ2-7; TRBD2 aligns across 13 bases. Germline V gene lookup returns CDR1 SGHTA and CDR2 FQGNSA. The CDR3 totals 17 residues. Trimming at V came to 4 bases and at J to 0 bases, leaving 6 bases not matched to a gene. The CDR3 DNA is TGTGCCAGCAGCTCCCGGACTAGCGGGAGCCACTCCTACGAGCAGTACTTC. It specifies CASSSRTSGSHSYEQYF.

This sequence joins TRBV20-1 and TRBJ2-1; D is possibly TRBD2 (6 bases). Trimming took off 3 bases at V and 3 bases at J, with 18 bases between the two ends. Germline V gene lookup returns CDR1 DFQATT and CDR2 SNEGSKA (reference sequence). CDR3 length: 16 amino acids. The CDR3 sequence: CSARREGGEHYNEQFF. The DNA of the CDR3 is TGCAGTGCTAGGAGGGAAGGCGGGGAGCACTACAATGAGCAGTTCTTC.

This clonotype has ten or more counts. The chain is built from TRBV9 and TRBJ1-2; 9 positions agree with TRBD1. The CDR3 loop spans 14 amino acids. In germline, CDR1 is SGDLS, CDR2 YYNGEE. V shed 3 bases and J 7 bases; nucleotides not matched to a gene: 7. CDR3 nucleotides: TGTGCCAGCAGCGCGACAGGGGGAATAACTGGCTACACCTTC. The encoded protein is CASSATGGITGYTF.

Ten or more counts support this clonotype. The rearrangement joins TRBV6-1 to TRBJ2-5; possible D gene TRBD2, 5 bases. The length of the CDR3 is 14 residues. Looked up from germline, CDR1 is MNHNS and CDR2 is SASEGT. V was clipped by 6 bases and J by 1 base, with 12 bases between them. Here the CDR3 reads CASRSDYPQETQYF. In DNA, the CDR3 is TGTGCCAGCAGGAGCGACTACCCCCAAGAGACCCAGTACTTC.